This TCR beta chain emerged from a study of blood T cell repertoires in COVID-19. In the study overall: The United States, Italy and Spain supplied acute and convalescent COVID-19 samples. Sample material is recorded as cDNA or gDNA derived from T cells, B-cell-depleted T cells, or PBMCs.

Under the authors' procedure: For nucleated cells, counts were estimated from reference gene primer amplification. Sequenced by immunoSEQ multiplex PCR; TCRdb stores in-frame clones only, minus some. V and J calls and clone size come straight from that table; D and trimming were deduced from the DNA. The sample has some 150,000 clones; 85% are singletons. V shed 5 bases, J shed 0 bases, and the junction held 10 bases outside the gene matches. The CDR3 runs to 17 residues. CDR1 MNHNY and CDR2 SVGAGI come from the germline V gene (reference sequence). The V call is TRBV6-6, the J call TRBJ2-7, with 10 bases aligning to TRBD1. The origin of this receptor is a man aged 45-65 years with acute or convalescent COVID-19. Sequences were obtained from peripheral blood. CDR3 in DNA: TGTGCCAGCAGTCCCCGGGACAGGGGACTAAGCTCCTACGAGCAGTACTTC. It encodes CASSPRDRGLSSYEQYF.